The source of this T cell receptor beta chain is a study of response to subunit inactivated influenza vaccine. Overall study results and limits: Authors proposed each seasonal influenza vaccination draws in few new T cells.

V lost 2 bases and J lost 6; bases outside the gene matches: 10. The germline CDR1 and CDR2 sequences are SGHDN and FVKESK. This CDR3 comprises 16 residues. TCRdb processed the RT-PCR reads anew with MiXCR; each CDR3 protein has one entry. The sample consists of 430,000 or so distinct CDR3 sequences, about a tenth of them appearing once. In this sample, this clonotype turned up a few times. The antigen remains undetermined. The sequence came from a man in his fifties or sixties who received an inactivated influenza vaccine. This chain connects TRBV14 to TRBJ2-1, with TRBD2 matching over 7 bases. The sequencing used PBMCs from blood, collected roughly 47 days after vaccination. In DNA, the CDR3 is TGTGCCAGCAGCCAAATGACTAGCAGGCGCTTCAATGAGCAGTTCTTC. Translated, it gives CASSQMTSRRFNEQFF. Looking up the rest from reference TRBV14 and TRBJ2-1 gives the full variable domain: EAGVTQFPSHSVIEKGQTVTLRCDPISGHDNLYWYRRVMGKEIKFLLHFVKESKQDESGMPNNRFLAERTGGTYSTLKVQPAELEDSGVYFCASSQMTSRRFNEQFFGPGTRLTVL.